A selection of T cell receptor beta chains follows, all from one sample in a study of cytomegalovirus exposure and HLA in healthy donors. The repertoire was sequenced with immunoSEQ multiplex PCR; TCRdb's copy has only in-frame clones and lacks some. The table records under 150,000 clones, 60% to 85% of them present only once. Sequenced sample: PBMCs. These receptors were obtained from a male donor in good health and CMV-seronegative. The CDR3 runs from the conserved cysteine through the conserved F or W. Each record gives: J gene, V gene, D gene, clone size, CDR3 protein, CDR3 DNA. A D gene is named only where the DNA matches it firmly. Clone size is shown for a subset of rows, as once, few, many or a class of expanded clone.

>TRBJ2-2|TRBV19|TRBD1|-
CASSPGTGGTGELFF
TGTGCCAGTAGTCCGGGGACAGGGGGCACCGGGGAGCTGTTTTTT
>TRBJ2-7|TRBV4-3|TRBD2|-
CASSTGSGGLYEQYF
TGCGCCAGCAGCACCGGAAGCGGGGGGCTTTACGAGCAGTACTTC
>TRBJ2-1|TRBV29-1|TRBD2|-
CSVEVGSLAGGYNEQFF
TGCAGCGTTGAAGTGGGTTCCCTAGCGGGGGGGTACAATGAGCAGTTCTTC
>TRBJ2-5|TRBV15|TRBD2|-
CATSRETSGQETQYF
TGTGCCACCAGCAGAGAGACTAGCGGTCAAGAGACCCAGTACTTC
>TRBJ2-1|TRBV4-2|TRBD1|-
CASSQDPGQRQFF
TGTGCCAGCAGCCAAGATCCGGGACAGAGGCAGTTCTTC
>TRBJ2-1|TRBV7-9|-|few
CAMNGESYNEQFF
TGTGCCATGAACGGGGAATCCTACAATGAGCAGTTCTTC
>TRBJ2-5|TRBV5-6|TRBD1|-
CASSDLGTGGETQYF
TGTGCCAGCAGCGATCTCGGGACAGGTGGGGAGACCCAGTACTTC
>TRBJ2-3|TRBV11-2|-|few
CASSWDWDTDTQYF
TGTGCCAGCAGCTGGGACTGGGACACAGATACGCAGTATTTT
>TRBJ1-6|TRBV27|-|once
CASSFSLSNSPLHF
TGTGCCAGCAGTTTTAGCTTGTCGAATTCACCCCTCCACTTT
>TRBJ1-5|TRBV7-8|TRBD1|-
CASSSRRGQGKSRPQHF
TGTGCCAGCAGCTCACGACGAGGACAGGGGAAAAGTAGGCCCCAGCATTTT
>TRBJ2-7|TRBV7-9|TRBD2|-
CASSPRTSVISYEQYF
TGTGCCAGCAGCCCCAGGACTAGCGTTATTTCCTACGAGCAGTACTTC
>TRBJ1-2|TRBV14|TRBD1|-
CASSQDRQGIYGYTF
TGTGCCAGCAGCCAAGATCGACAGGGAATCTATGGCTACACCTTC
>TRBJ2-7|TRBV11-3|TRBD2|-
CASSPAGDYEQYF
TGTGCCAGCAGCCCTGCGGGGGATTACGAGCAGTACTTC
>TRBJ1-1|TRBV6-1|-|-
CASSEDWGLMNTEAFF
TGTGCCAGCAGTGAAGATTGGGGACTTATGAACACTGAAGCTTTCTTT
>TRBJ2-7|TRBV5-1|-|few
CASSLAGYYEQYF
TGCGCCAGCAGCTTGGCAGGGTACTACGAGCAGTACTTC
>TRBJ2-7|TRBV19|TRBD1|-
CASRKQGSAYEQYF
TGTGCCAGTAGGAAACAGGGGTCGGCCTACGAGCAGTACTTC
>TRBJ2-3|TRBV10-2|-|few
CASSEWAGDTQYF
TGCGCCAGCAGTGAGTGGGCTGGAGATACGCAGTATTTT
>TRBJ2-3|TRBV30|TRBD2|-
CAWGSTGLAGDTQYF
TGTGCCTGGGGGTCCACCGGACTAGCGGGAGATACGCAGTATTTT
>TRBJ1-2|TRBV7-2|TRBD1|-
CASRDSRGTDYGYTF
TGTGCCAGCAGAGATTCCAGGGGGACGGACTATGGCTACACCTTC
>TRBJ1-1|TRBV7-9|TRBD1|-
CSVGTGGFADTEAFF
TGTTCCGTAGGGACAGGGGGATTTGCGGACACTGAAGCTTTCTTT
>TRBJ1-2|TRBV9|TRBD1|-
CASRGQAINYGYTF
TGTGCCAGCAGGGGACAGGCGATTAACTATGGCTACACCTTC
>TRBJ2-1|TRBV19|TRBD2|-
CASSKVAGSSYNEQFF
TGTGCCAGTAGTAAGGTAGCGGGGAGCTCCTACAATGAGCAGTTCTTC
>TRBJ1-2|TRBV6-5|-|-
CASRTPDGLGYGYTF
TGTGCCAGCAGAACCCCGGACGGACTAGGCTATGGCTACACCTTC
>TRBJ1-1|TRBV19|TRBD1|-
CATYPHRGTYTEAFF
TGTGCCACCTACCCTCACAGGGGGACGTACACTGAAGCTTTCTTT
>TRBJ1-6|TRBV10-3|TRBD1|-
CAIGGQGDYNSPLHF
TGTGCCATCGGCGGCCAGGGGGACTATAATTCACCCCTCCACTTT
>TRBJ1-4|TRBV27|-|-
CASYSGEKLFF
TGTGCCAGTTACTCCGGGGAAAAACTGTTTTTT
>TRBJ1-6|TRBV4-2|-|-
CASAPDSGNSPLHF
TGTGCCAGCGCACCGGACAGCGGCAATTCACCCCTCCACTTT
>TRBJ2-1|TRBV9|-|-
CASSGAGYREQFF
TGTGCCAGCAGCGGGGCAGGGTATCGGGAGCAGTTCTTC
>TRBJ1-4|TRBV5-4|-|-
CASRRGGVGGKNEKLFF
TGTGCCAGCCGCCGAGGAGGGGTAGGAGGCAAAAATGAAAAACTGTTTTTT
>TRBJ2-7|TRBV6-6|TRBD1|-
CAGRDSDLVEQYF
TGTGCCGGCAGGGACAGCGATTTAGTCGAGCAGTACTTC
>TRBJ2-7|TRBV4-1|-|-
CASSQPVTGIKYYEQYF
TGCGCCAGCAGCCAACCGGTGACAGGAATAAAGTACTACGAGCAGTACTTC
>TRBJ1-2|TRBV5-4|TRBD1|-
CAIGTGYGYTF
TGTGCCATCGGGACAGGGTATGGCTACACCTTC
>TRBJ1-3|TRBV6-5|TRBD1|-
CASSYQGQGFGNTIYF
TGTGCCAGCAGTTACCAGGGACAGGGGTTCGGAAACACCATATATTTT
>TRBJ1-2|TRBV11-3|-|-
CASSLEVFHYGYPF
TGTGCCAGCAGCTTAGAGGTTTTCCACTATGGCTACCCCTTC
>TRBJ2-7|TRBV29-1|TRBD1|once
CSGGQGTYEQYF
TGCAGCGGCGGACAGGGAACCTACGAGCAGTACTTC
>TRBJ1-5|TRBV5-4|-|-
CASSLDQVGPQHF
TGTGCCAGCAGCTTGGACCAGGTGGGGCCCCAGCATTTT
>TRBJ2-1|TRBV6-4|-|-
CASSAAGQYNEQFF
TGTGCCAGCAGTGCCGCTGGACAGTACAATGAGCAGTTCTTC
>TRBJ2-1|TRBV6-6|TRBD1|-
CASSDRGQGNEQFF
TGTGCCAGCAGCGACAGGGGTCAGGGGAATGAGCAGTTCTTC
>TRBJ1-5|TRBV5-5|-|-
CASSLTGNQPQHF
TGTGCCAGCAGCTTGACAGGCAATCAGCCCCAGCATTTT
>TRBJ1-5|TRBV18|TRBD1|once
CASSRWGTGEIYSNQPQHF
TGTGCCAGCTCACGGTGGGGGACAGGGGAAATTTATAGCAATCAGCCCCAGCATTTT
>TRBJ2-5|TRBV25-1|TRBD2|-
CASSGGLQTQYF
TGTGCCAGCAGTGGGGGACTACAGACCCAGTACTTC
>TRBJ2-7|TRBV27|TRBD1|-
CASRATGTYEQYF
TGTGCCAGCAGAGCGACAGGGACCTACGAGCAGTACTTC
>TRBJ1-5|TRBV12-5|-|-
CASGNRDGQPQHF
TGTGCTAGTGGGAACAGGGACGGGCAGCCCCAGCATTTT
>TRBJ1-5|TRBV5-8|-|once
CASSLGRLGRYSNQPQHF
TGTGCCAGCAGCCTAGGCCGTTTAGGTCGGTATAGCAATCAGCCCCAGCATTTT
>TRBJ2-7|TRBV9|TRBD2|-
CASSDPVGLAGSRSYEQYF
TGTGCCAGCAGTGACCCGGTAGGACTAGCGGGTTCTCGATCCTACGAGCAGTACTTC
>TRBJ1-1|TRBV4-1|-|-
CASSQVEGRTEAFF
TGCGCCAGCAGCCAAGTGGAGGGTCGGACTGAAGCTTTCTTT
>TRBJ1-1|TRBV7-2|-|-
CASSLYGGQNTEAFF
TGTGCCAGCAGCTTATACGGCGGACAGAACACTGAAGCTTTCTTT
>TRBJ1-1|TRBV13|-|-
CASSTRDQTGEEAFF
TGTGCCAGCAGCACCCGAGACCAGACGGGGGAGGAAGCTTTCTTT
>TRBJ2-2|TRBV7-3|TRBD1|-
CASSPGQVKNAGELFF
TGTGCCAGCAGCCCCGGACAGGTGAAGAACGCCGGGGAGCTGTTTTTT
>TRBJ2-1|TRBV27|TRBD1|-
CASSLLTGVNNEQFF
TGTGCCAGCAGTTTATTGACAGGGGTGAACAATGAGCAGTTCTTC
>TRBJ2-7|TRBV4-3|TRBD2|-
CASSQGDFAGGSYEQYF
TGCGCCAGCAGCCAAGGGGACTTTGCGGGGGGGTCCTACGAGCAGTACTTC
>TRBJ2-3|TRBV25-1|-|-
CASSVRQSTDTQYF
TGTGCCAGCAGTGTCCGACAGAGCACAGATACGCAGTATTTT
>TRBJ1-2|TRBV27|-|-
CASSFTPTNYGYTF
TGTGCCAGCAGTTTCACGCCTACTAACTATGGCTACACCTTC